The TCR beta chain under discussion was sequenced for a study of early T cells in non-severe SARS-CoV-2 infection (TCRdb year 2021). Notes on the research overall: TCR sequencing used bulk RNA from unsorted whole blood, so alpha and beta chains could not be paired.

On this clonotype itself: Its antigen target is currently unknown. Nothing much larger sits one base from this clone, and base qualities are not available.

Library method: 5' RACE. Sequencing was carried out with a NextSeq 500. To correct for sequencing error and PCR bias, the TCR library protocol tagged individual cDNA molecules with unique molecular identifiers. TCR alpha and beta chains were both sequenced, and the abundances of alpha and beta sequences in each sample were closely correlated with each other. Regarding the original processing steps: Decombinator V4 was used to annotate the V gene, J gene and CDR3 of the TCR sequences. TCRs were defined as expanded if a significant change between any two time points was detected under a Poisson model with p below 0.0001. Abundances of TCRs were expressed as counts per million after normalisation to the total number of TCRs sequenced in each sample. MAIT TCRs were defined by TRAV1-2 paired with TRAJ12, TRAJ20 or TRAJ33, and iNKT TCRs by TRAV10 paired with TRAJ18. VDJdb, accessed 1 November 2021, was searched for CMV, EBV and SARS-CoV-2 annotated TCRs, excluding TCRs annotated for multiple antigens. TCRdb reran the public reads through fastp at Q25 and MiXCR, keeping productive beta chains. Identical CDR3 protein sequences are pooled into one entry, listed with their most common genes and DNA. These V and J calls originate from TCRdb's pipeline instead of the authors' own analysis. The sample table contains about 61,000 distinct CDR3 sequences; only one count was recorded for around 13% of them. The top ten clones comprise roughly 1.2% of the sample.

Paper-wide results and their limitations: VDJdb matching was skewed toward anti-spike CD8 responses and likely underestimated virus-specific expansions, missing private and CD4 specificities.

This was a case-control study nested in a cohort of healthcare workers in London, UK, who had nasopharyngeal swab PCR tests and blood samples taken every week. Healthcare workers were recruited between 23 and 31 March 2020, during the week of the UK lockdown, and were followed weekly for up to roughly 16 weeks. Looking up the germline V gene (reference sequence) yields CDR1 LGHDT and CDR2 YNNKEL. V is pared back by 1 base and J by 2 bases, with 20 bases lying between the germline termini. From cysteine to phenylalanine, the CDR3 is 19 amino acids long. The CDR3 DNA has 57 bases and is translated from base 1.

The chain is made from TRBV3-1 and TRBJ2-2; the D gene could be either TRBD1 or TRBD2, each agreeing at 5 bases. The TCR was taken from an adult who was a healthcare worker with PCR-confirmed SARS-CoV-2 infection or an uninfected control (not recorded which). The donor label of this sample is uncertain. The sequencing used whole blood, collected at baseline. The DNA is TGTGCCAGCAGCCAAGGTGGGAGACGACAGCTAGTTAACACCGGGGAGCTGTTTTTT. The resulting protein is CASSQGGRRQLVNTGELFF.